Given below is one TCR beta chain in context. These data come from a study of blood T cell repertoires in COVID-19. Study context: The United States, Italy and Spain provided the acute and convalescent COVID-19 samples. Nucleic acid was either cDNA or gDNA, and it came from T cells, B-cell-depleted T cells, or PBMCs.

Per the original data handling: Cell counts per sample came from amplifying reference gene primers. TCRdb keeps only in-frame clones here, not all; method: immunoSEQ multiplex PCR. The DNA gave D and trimming, while V, J and clone size come from that table. Here the sample spans hundreds of thousands of clones, 85% being singletons. J lost 9 bases, V lost 2 bases, and 9 bases had no gene match. This CDR3 comprises 15 residues. Looked up from germline, CDR1 is SGHDT and CDR2 is YYEEEE. This clonotype was obtained from a young woman with acute or convalescent COVID-19. The source material was peripheral blood. V usage is TRBV5-6 and J usage is TRBJ1-5; 9 bases fit TRBD1. The CDR3 DNA follows: TGTGCCAGCAGCTTCGGGACAGGGATTTCGGGGCCCCAGCATTTT. It encodes CASSFGTGISGPQHF.